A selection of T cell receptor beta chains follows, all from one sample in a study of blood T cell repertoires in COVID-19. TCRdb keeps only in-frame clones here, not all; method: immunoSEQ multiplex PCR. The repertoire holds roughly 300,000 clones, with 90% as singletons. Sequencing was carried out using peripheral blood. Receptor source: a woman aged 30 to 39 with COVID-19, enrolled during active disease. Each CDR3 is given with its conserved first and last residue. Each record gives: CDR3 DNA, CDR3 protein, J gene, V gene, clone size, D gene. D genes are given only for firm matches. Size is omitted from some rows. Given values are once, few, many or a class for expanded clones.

DNA: TGTGCCAGCAGCTTGATGGGCCAGAACTATGGCTACACCTTC
CDR3: CASSLMGQNYGYTF
J: TRBJ1-2
V: TRBV5-5
size: once
D: -

DNA: TGCAGCGTCTGGACAGGGGCCGCCTACAATGAGCAGTTCTTC
CDR3: CSVWTGAAYNEQFF
J: TRBJ2-1
V: TRBV29-1
size: -
D: TRBD1

DNA: TGTGCCAGCTTACTGGGGGGAAATAATAATTCACCCCTCCACTTT
CDR3: CASLLGGNNNSPLHF
J: TRBJ1-6
V: TRBV28
size: -
D: -

DNA: TGTGCCTGGAGTGTACAGGGTTTTTCAAAACTGTTTTTT
CDR3: CAWSVQGFSKLFF
J: TRBJ1-4
V: TRBV30
size: -
D: -

DNA: TGTGCCAGCAGCCCCGGAGAGTCGGGAGGGCCCCAAGAGACCCAGTACTTC
CDR3: CASSPGESGGPQETQYF
J: TRBJ2-5
V: TRBV7-9
size: -
D: TRBD2

DNA: TGTGCCAGCAGCATACACAGGGGATGGCACTATGGCTACACCTTC
CDR3: CASSIHRGWHYGYTF
J: TRBJ1-2
V: TRBV21-1
size: -
D: -

DNA: TGTGCCAGCAGCCCGACAGCTAATAATTCACCCCTCCACTTT
CDR3: CASSPTANNSPLHF
J: TRBJ1-6
V: TRBV7-6
size: -
D: -

DNA: TGCGCCAGCAGCTTGTCAGGGGAGAACACTGAAGCTTTCTTT
CDR3: CASSLSGENTEAFF
J: TRBJ1-1
V: TRBV5-1
size: -
D: -

DNA: TGTGCCAGCAGCTTAGTTGGCAGAAACTATGGCTACACCTTC
CDR3: CASSLVGRNYGYTF
J: TRBJ1-2
V: TRBV7-2
size: -
D: -

DNA: TGTGCCAGCAGCACCGGACTAGCGGGCTCCTACGAGCAGTACTTC
CDR3: CASSTGLAGSYEQYF
J: TRBJ2-7
V: TRBV9
size: -
D: TRBD2

DNA: TGTGCCAGCAGGCTGGGACAGGGGATTACCTATGGCTACACCTTC
CDR3: CASRLGQGITYGYTF
J: TRBJ1-2
V: TRBV5-8
size: -
D: TRBD1

DNA: TGTGCCAGCAGTTTAGATAGGAGGACAGATACGCAGTATTTT
CDR3: CASSLDRRTDTQYF
J: TRBJ2-3
V: TRBV28
size: -
D: -

DNA: TGTGCCTGGAGTGCCGGGACAGGGAACGAGCAGTACTTC
CDR3: CAWSAGTGNEQYF
J: TRBJ2-7
V: TRBV30
size: -
D: TRBD1

DNA: TGTGCCAGCAGCTTAGTGGGTTCAGGGGGCCTCAATCAGCCCCAGCATTTT
CDR3: CASSLVGSGGLNQPQHF
J: TRBJ1-5
V: TRBV7-8
size: -
D: TRBD1

DNA: TGTGCCAGCAGTGGACAGGTCTACTACGAGCAGTACTTC
CDR3: CASSGQVYYEQYF
J: TRBJ2-7
V: TRBV12-3/TRBV12-4
size: -
D: TRBD1

DNA: TGTGCCAGCAGCTTGCTACTCGGCGAGCAGTACTTC
CDR3: CASSLLLGEQYF
J: TRBJ2-7
V: TRBV27
size: -
D: -

DNA: TGCGCCAGCAGCGGGGGTTTAGCGGTGAGCGAGCAGTACTTC
CDR3: CASSGGLAVSEQYF
J: TRBJ2-7
V: TRBV5-1
size: -
D: -

DNA: TGCGCCAGCAGCCAAGAAGGGACAGCGAAGGGCTATGGCTACACCTTC
CDR3: CASSQEGTAKGYGYTF
J: TRBJ1-2
V: TRBV4-1
size: once
D: TRBD1

DNA: TGTGCCAGAAGCTTTCGGGAGTTTACAGATTTCTCAACTAATGAAAAACTGTTTTTT
CDR3: CARSFREFTDFSTNEKLFF
J: TRBJ1-4
V: TRBV5-3
size: -
D: -

DNA: TGCGCCAGCAGCTTGGACCAGGGGGCAAAAGAGACCCAGTACTTC
CDR3: CASSLDQGAKETQYF
J: TRBJ2-5
V: TRBV5-1
size: -
D: TRBD1

DNA: TGTGCCAGCAGGGCGACAGGAGGCAATCAGCCCCAGCATTTT
CDR3: CASRATGGNQPQHF
J: TRBJ1-5
V: TRBV2
size: -
D: -

DNA: TGTGCCAGCTCACCTACCCGAGCAGGGTACAATGAGCAGTTCTTC
CDR3: CASSPTRAGYNEQFF
J: TRBJ2-1
V: TRBV18
size: -
D: -

DNA: TGCGCCAGCAGCTTGCGCGATCGAAATGAAAAACTGTTTTTT
CDR3: CASSLRDRNEKLFF
J: TRBJ1-4
V: TRBV5-1
size: -
D: -

DNA: TGTGCCACCAGCGAACCGGGACAGTTTAATTCACCCCTCCACTTT
CDR3: CATSEPGQFNSPLHF
J: TRBJ1-6
V: TRBV15
size: -
D: TRBD1

DNA: TGTGCCAGCAGCCAAGCCGCACTAGCGGGATCAGATACGCAGTATTTT
CDR3: CASSQAALAGSDTQYF
J: TRBJ2-3
V: TRBV4-2
size: -
D: TRBD2

DNA: TGTGCCAGCAGCTCCGGGGTTTCAGTTGGGCACTTC
CDR3: CASSSGVSVGHF
J: TRBJ2-7
V: TRBV11-2
size: once
D: -

DNA: TGTGCCAGTAGTATAGACGGGACAGGGGGCAATCAGCCCCAGCATTTT
CDR3: CASSIDGTGGNQPQHF
J: TRBJ1-5
V: TRBV19
size: once
D: TRBD1

DNA: TGTGCCAGCAGGCGGTCTTGGGGCGACACAGATACGCAGTATTTT
CDR3: CASRRSWGDTDTQYF
J: TRBJ2-3
V: TRBV11-2
size: -
D: -

DNA: TGTGCCAGTAGTATCTGGCGAGGGACAGGGAGCGATACGCAGTATTTT
CDR3: CASSIWRGTGSDTQYF
J: TRBJ2-3
V: TRBV19
size: -
D: TRBD1

DNA: TGCGCCAGCAGCCTGGGACATGCCGGCTCTGGAAACACCATATATTTT
CDR3: CASSLGHAGSGNTIYF
J: TRBJ1-3
V: TRBV5-1
size: -
D: -

DNA: TGTGCCAGCAGCTTAGGTCCTCTTAGCGGGAGGGCCTACAATGAGCAGTTCTTC
CDR3: CASSLGPLSGRAYNEQFF
J: TRBJ2-1
V: TRBV11-2
size: -
D: TRBD2

DNA: TGTGCCAGCAGTTTGGCAGGGTTCACTGAAGCTTTCTTT
CDR3: CASSLAGFTEAFF
J: TRBJ1-1
V: TRBV28
size: -
D: -

DNA: TGTGCCAGCAGCGCTGCGGGACAGACCGAAAAACTGTTTTTT
CDR3: CASSAAGQTEKLFF
J: TRBJ1-4
V: TRBV9
size: -
D: TRBD1

DNA: TGTGCCCCCCAGAGGGGAAACACCATATATTTT
CDR3: CAPQRGNTIYF
J: TRBJ1-3
V: TRBV7-9
size: -
D: -

DNA: TGCGCCAGCAGCCAACGGGAGGTGGGCAATCAGCCCCAGCATTTT
CDR3: CASSQREVGNQPQHF
J: TRBJ1-5
V: TRBV4-1
size: -
D: -

DNA: TGTGCCAGCAGCTCCCCGACAGATATTAGAGCCGAGCAGTACTTC
CDR3: CASSSPTDIRAEQYF
J: TRBJ2-7
V: TRBV7-8
size: -
D: -